A single sample is the source of the 28 T cell receptor beta chains below, sequenced in a study of T cell responses to AZD1222 COVID-19 vaccine. Data came from immunoSEQ multiplex PCR; TCRdb stores just in-frame clones and leaves some out. The sample gives around 99,000 clones, 89% of which show up once; 6.6% is in the top ten. The sample in question was peripheral blood, obtained on day 0 of AZD1222 vaccination. The receptors here all came from an adult in good health.

The chain carries TRBV27 and TRBJ1-1; the D gene is possibly TRBD1 (5 bases). This CDR3 has 12 residues. Germline V gene sequence: CDR1 MNHEY, CDR2 SMNVEV (reference sequence). V was shortened by 8 bases and J by 4 bases, with 11 bases between the two germline ends. The CDR3 sequence is CASGGGTTEAFF. In nucleotides, the CDR3 is TGTGCCAGCGGGGGGGGAACCACTGAAGCTTTCTTT.

The V and J genes are TRBV6-5 and TRBJ1-1; D is unresolved. Germline CDR1 reads MNHEY; CDR2 reads SVGAGI. V was pared by 6 bases and J by 1 base, with 9 bases between. This CDR3 region has 13 residues. CDR3: CASSTPTNTEAFF. The CDR3 bases are TGTGCCAGCAGCACACCTACGAACACTGAAGCTTTCTTT.

The J gene is TRBJ1-6, the V gene TRBV19; 7 bases agree with TRBD1. Germline loops: CDR1 LNHDA, CDR2 SQIVND (reference sequence). This CDR3 is built from 15 residues. V lost 7 bases to trimming and J lost 6 bases; unmatched junction nucleotides: 9. This chain's CDR3 is CASTLDRWGNSPLHF. The CDR3 region has the DNA TGTGCCAGTACCTTGGACAGGTGGGGTAATTCACCCCTCCACTTT.

This chain uses TRBV5-4 with TRBJ2-3; D gene ambiguous. V dropped 2 bases and J dropped 2 bases, with 15 bases sitting between them. The CDR3 contains 16 residues. CDR1 SGHNT and CDR2 YYREEE come from the germline V gene (reference sequence). CDR3 sequence: CASSFGGQAYTDTQYF. The CDR3 nucleotides are TGTGCCAGCAGCTTCGGTGGGCAGGCGTACACAGATACGCAGTATTTT.

This clone was found once. The chain is built from TRBV29-1 and TRBJ2-3, with TRBD2 identical over 8 bases. CDR3 length equals 13 residues. The germline CDR1 and CDR2 sequences are SQVTM and ANQGSEA. V was pared by 6 bases and J by 5 bases, with 7 bases of the junction left unmatched. CDR3 sequence reads: CSVGLDGLDTQYF. CDR3 bases: TGCAGCGTGGGACTAGATGGTTTAGATACGCAGTATTTT.

V is TRBV7-2 and J is TRBJ2-2, with D possibly TRBD1 on 7 matching bases. In germline, CDR1 is SGHTA, CDR2 FQGNSA. The CDR3 is 17 amino acids. V shed 5 bases and J shed 4 bases, with 20 bases lying between them. The CDR3 is CASSRQGVGGGTGELFF. In nucleotides, the CDR3 is TGTGCCAGCAGCCGCCAGGGGGTAGGGGGAGGCACCGGGGAGCTGTTTTTT.

J is TRBJ2-2 and V is TRBV30; possible D gene TRBD2, 5 bases. The CDR3 spans 12 residues. V gave up 8 bases and J gave up 5 bases, with 12 bases separating them. Per the germline V gene, CDR1 is GTSNPN and CDR2 is SVGIG (reference sequence). The chain's CDR3 is CASQPGTGELFF. The CDR3 DNA is TGTGCCAGCCAGCCGGGAACCGGGGAGCTGTTTTTT.

The CDR3 nucleotides are TGTGCCAGCAGCAAAGGGAGGCAGGGGAACACCGGGGAGCTGTTTTTT. Its translation: CASSKGRQGNTGELFF. V gene TRBV21-1 combines with J gene TRBJ2-2. TRBV21-1 constitutes a pseudogene. This CDR3 has 16 residues.

The chain uses TRBV15 and TRBJ2-1; tentative D call: TRBD2 (6 bases). Trimming took off 1 base at V and 4 bases at J, with 11 bases between the two ends. The length of the CDR3 is 15 residues. Germline V lookup: CDR1 LNHNV, CDR2 YYDKDF (reference sequence). The DNA of the CDR3 is TGTGCCACCAGCAGAGGACTAGATCAATACAATGAGCAGTTCTTC. The encoded protein is CATSRGLDQYNEQFF.

Only a few counts were recorded for this clone. At one end, the junction sequence differs from germline, possibly due to a read error. The chain is built from TRBV7-2 and TRBJ2-1, with 10 nucleotides matching TRBD2. In germline, CDR1 is SGHTA, CDR2 FQGNSA. The CDR3 has 18 amino acids. CDR3 loop: CASSLGAPGLANYNEQFF. The CDR3 DNA reads TGTGCCAGCAGTTTAGGTGCCCCGGGACTAGCGAACTACAATGAGCAGTTCTTC.

The gene calls are TRBV5-1 and TRBJ2-2; D is undetermined. The V gene's germline CDR1 is SGHRS and CDR2 YFSETQ. This CDR3 region has 14 residues. With 4 bases removed from V and 6 bases from J, the gap between germline ends came to 13 bases. Written as DNA, the CDR3 is TGCGCCAGCAGCCCTTGGGGAACCCCCGGGGAGCTGTTTTTT. Translated, it gives CASSPWGTPGELFF.

V gene TRBV15 combines with J gene TRBJ1-1; possibly TRBD1 for D (5 bases). The CDR3 has 14 amino acids. V shed 6 bases and J shed 1 base, with 12 bases lying between them. Germline-derived CDR1 and CDR2 are LNHNV and YYDKDF (reference sequence). The CDR3 region is CATSPGRKNTEAFF. For the CDR3, the DNA is TGTGCCACCAGTCCGGGACGTAAGAACACTGAAGCTTTCTTT.

V usage is TRBV28 and J usage is TRBJ1-5; TRBD1 is a possible D gene (5 bases). The CDR3 sequence is 14 residues long. The V gene lost 6 bases and the J gene lost 2 bases, with 11 bases spanning the gap. The V gene's germline CDR1 is MDHEN and CDR2 SYDVKM. The CDR3 bases are TGTGCCAGCAGGCATGGGGCAGGCAATCAGCCCCAGCATTTT. Translating gives CASRHGAGNQPQHF.

The chain carries TRBV18 and TRBJ2-3, with D possibly TRBD1 on 5 matching bases. The CDR3 is 13 amino acids. Deletions cut 6 bases from V and 4 bases from J, with 11 bases between. The germline V gene has CDR1 KGHSH and CDR2 LQKENI. CDR3 residues: CASSQVGADTQYF. The CDR3 DNA is TGTGCCAGCTCCCAAGTAGGGGCAGATACGCAGTATTTT.

In this sample, this clone is medium-sized. The V gene is TRBV25-1, the J gene TRBJ1-1; D not certain. The CDR3 covers 14 residues. Per germline, CDR1 MGHDK and CDR2 SYGVNS. V lost 0 bases, J lost 8 bases, and 13 bases lay in between. The CDR3 nucleotides are TGTGCCAGCAGTGAATACCTCTTTCTTGGGGAAGCTTTCTTT. Amino acid sequence: CASSEYLFLGEAFF.

This sequence joins TRBV7-9 and TRBJ1-1, with D possibly TRBD1 on 6 matching bases. This CDR3 has 15 amino acids. Germline assignment: CDR1 SEHNR and CDR2 FQNEAQ (reference sequence). The ends were cut back, 4 bases at V and 0 bases at J, with 12 bases in the middle. This CDR3 reads CASSYYRELNTEAFF. The DNA of the CDR3 is TGTGCCAGCAGCTACTACAGGGAGTTGAACACTGAAGCTTTCTTT.

This chain joins TRBV14 and TRBJ2-1; 8 nucleotides align to TRBD1. This CDR3 comprises 16 residues. Germline loops: CDR1 SGHDN, CDR2 FVKESK. V shed 4 bases, J shed 9 bases, and the junction held 14 bases outside the gene matches. The CDR3 reads CASSRTDRVRGSEQFF. The CDR3 nucleotides are TGTGCCAGCAGCCGAACGGACAGGGTTAGGGGTAGTGAGCAGTTCTTC.

This clone was recorded only once. V and J are TRBV5-1 and TRBJ2-3, with 9 bases identical to TRBD2. The CDR3 contains 16 residues. CDR1 is SGHRS and CDR2 is YFSETQ in the germline V gene. V trimming: 4 bases; J trimming: 8 bases; junction bases outside the gene matches: 14. DNA of the CDR3: TGCGCCAGCAGCCAAACCTTAGCGGGAGAGGTTGGTACGCAGTATTTT. Protein: CASSQTLAGEVGTQYF.

The chain is built from TRBV15 and TRBJ2-3; perhaps TRBD2 as D (6 bases). Trimming left V 3 bases short and J 2 bases short, with 18 bases between. CDR1 is LNHNV and CDR2 is YYDKDF in the germline V gene (reference sequence). This CDR3 has 17 residues. The CDR3: CATSSPGRRDPTDTQYF. The CDR3 DNA follows: TGTGCCACCAGCAGCCCCGGCAGGCGGGACCCCACAGATACGCAGTATTTT.

This clone was counted a single time. V usage is TRBV6-6 and J usage is TRBJ2-1; TRBD2 agrees at 8 bases. CDR3 length: 17 residues. V shed 5 bases, J shed 9 bases, and the junction held 18 bases outside the gene matches. Germline lookup yields CDR1 MNHNY and CDR2 SVGAGI (reference sequence). This CDR3 reads CASSPRGGGTPFGEQFF. CDR3 nucleotides: TGTGCCAGCAGTCCTCGGGGGGGCGGGACTCCCTTTGGTGAGCAGTTCTTC.

This clone came up once. J is TRBJ2-5 and V is TRBV7-2; the match to TRBD1 covers 10 bases. V lost 5 bases to trimming and J lost 6 bases; unmatched junction nucleotides: 9. This CDR3 contains 15 residues. Germline V gene lookup returns CDR1 SGHTA and CDR2 FQGNSA. This chain's CDR3 is CASSTPTGGMQTQYF. The CDR3 DNA sequence: TGTGCCAGCAGCACCCCGACAGGGGGCATGCAGACCCAGTACTTC. Filled out from reference TRBV7-2 and TRBJ2-5, the complete variable domain reads GAGVSQSPSNKVTEKGKDVELRCDPISGHTALYWYRQSLGQGLEFLIYFQGNSAPDKSGLPSDRFSAERTGGSVSTLTIQRTQQEDSAVYLCASSTPTGGMQTQYFGPGTRLLVL.

This chain joins TRBV6-6 and TRBJ1-3; D unresolved. Trimming removed 2 bases at V and 0 bases at J, with 8 bases between. The CDR3 loop spans 15 amino acids. Per germline, CDR1 MNHNY and CDR2 SVGAGI (reference sequence). DNA of the CDR3: TGTGCCAGCAGTTACGGACGGAACTCTGGAAACACCATATATTTT. Translating gives CASSYGRNSGNTIYF.

This chain uses TRBV27 with TRBJ2-7; TRBD1 matches at 7 bases. Germline CDR1 MNHEY, CDR2 SMNVEV (reference sequence). J gave up 3 bases and V 8 bases, and 19 bases lay outside the gene matches. The length of the CDR3 is 17 residues. Here the CDR3 DNA reads TGTGCCAGCCGAAACCTTAGAACCCGGGACAGAGGCTACGAGCAGTACTTC. It specifies CASRNLRTRDRGYEQYF.

The V gene is TRBV4-1, the J gene TRBJ2-4; D call uncertain. Germline V gene sequence: CDR1 MGHRA, CDR2 YSYEKL. Trimming pared 6 bases from V and 5 bases from J, leaving 17 bases between. The CDR3 contains 15 residues. CDR3 coding DNA: TGCGCCAGCAGACCTACCTTTCAGTATGAAAACATTCAGTACTTC. Amino acid sequence: CASRPTFQYENIQYF.

The chain has TRBV15 and TRBJ2-5; 9 nucleotides match TRBD1. The CDR3 has 16 amino acids. V shed 1 base and J 5 bases; nucleotides not matched to a gene: 8. CDR1 is LNHNV and CDR2 is YYDKDF in the germline V gene (reference sequence). In nucleotides, the CDR3 is TGTGCCACCAGCAGAGTTAGGGGACAGGGCCACGAGACCCAGTACTTC. Translating it yields CATSRVRGQGHETQYF.

In nucleotides, the CDR3 is TGTGCCAGCGCAGGTTCTAGGAACACTGAAGCTTTCTTT. Translating it yields CASAGSRNTEAFF. The chain carries TRBV12-3 or TRBV12-4 and TRBJ1-1; D ambiguous. The CDR3 covers 13 residues. Trimming stripped 8 bases from V and 1 base from J, with 11 bases between.

The CDR3 reads CASSGDRGGTQYF. For the CDR3, the DNA is TGTGCCAGCAGTGGGGACAGGGGAGGGACCCAGTACTTC. V is TRBV2 and J is TRBJ2-5, with TRBD1 matching over 10 bases. This CDR3 spans 13 amino acids. V lost 4 bases and J lost 7; bases outside the gene matches: 3. Germline CDR1 reads SNHLY; CDR2 reads FYNNEI.

The rearrangement joins TRBV27 to TRBJ2-1, with 10 bases matching TRBD1. V dropped 4 bases and J dropped 7; count of bases not matched to a gene: 7. Germline values: CDR1 MNHEY, CDR2 SMNVEV (reference sequence). This CDR3 region has 15 residues. CDR3 bases: TGTGCCAGCAGTTCCCGGACAGGGGGTTGGAATGAGCAGTTCTTC. Its translation is CASSSRTGGWNEQFF.